What follows are 6 T cell receptor beta chains derived from one specimen sequenced in a study of Ad26.COV2.S vaccination and SARS-CoV-2 variants. The method was immunoSEQ multiplex PCR; TCRdb's version includes in-frame clones alone and lacks a portion of them. The sample contains about 680,000 clones, about 89% of which appear only once. Regarding treatment: 19 received Ad26.COV2.S at low or high dose, single or two shots; five or six received placebo; per-sample allocation not given. Repertoires come from day 63 after the first vaccine or placebo injection. Specimen: peripheral blood, collected in a trial of Ad26.COV2.S vaccine versus placebo. These receptors originate from a person between 18 and 65 years old who received the Ad26.COV2.S COVID-19 vaccine or a placebo.

For the CDR3, the DNA is TGTGCCAGCAGCTTAGTGTCGGGAGACGAGCAGTACTTC. It specifies CASSLVSGDEQYF. This chain uses TRBV7-2 with TRBJ2-7, with D tentatively TRBD2 (6 bases). CDR1 and CDR2 (germline): SGHTA, FQGNSA. Trimming removed 1 base at V and 5 bases at J, with 9 bases between. CDR3 length: 13 residues.

The rearrangement uses TRBV6-5 and TRBJ1-4; 9 nucleotides agree with TRBD1. Trimming at V came to 6 bases and at J to 1 base, leaving 0 bases not matched to a gene. The germline CDR1 and CDR2 sequences are MNHEY and SVGAGI. CDR3 length equals 14 residues. CDR3 nucleotide sequence: TGTGCCAGCAGGGACAGGGGAACTAATGAAAAACTGTTTTTT. Amino acids: CASRDRGTNEKLFF.

The V call is TRBV10-2, the J call TRBJ2-7, with D possibly being TRBD1 (5 bases). V lost 6 bases and J lost 4, with 13 bases in between. This CDR3 spans 13 amino acids. The germline CDR1 and CDR2 sequences are WSHSY and SAAADI. The CDR3 coding sequence is TGCGCCAGCAGAGACCAGGGCCAATACGAGCAGTACTTC. Its protein is CASRDQGQYEQYF.

This clone appeared a single time. This chain uses TRBV18 with TRBJ1-5; TRBD1 is a possible D gene (6 bases). Germline V gene lookup returns CDR1 KGHSH and CDR2 LQKENI. With 3 bases removed from V and 9 bases from J, the gap between germline ends came to 21 bases. The CDR3 covers 16 residues. CDR3 loop: CASSPTPSPQGGPQHF. CDR3 nucleotide sequence: TGTGCCAGCTCACCTACCCCCAGCCCACAGGGTGGGCCCCAGCATTTT.

The chain couples TRBV7-8 to TRBJ2-7; 11 nucleotides line up with TRBD2. The germline CDR1 and CDR2 sequences are SGHVS and FQNEAQ. The CDR3 consists of 16 residues. The J segment lost 6 bases and the V segment lost 1 base, leaving 8 bases of the junction unmatched. CDR3 coding DNA: TGTGCCAGCAGCTTAGGGGCTAGCGGGAGGCGGGGCGAGCAGTACTTC. Translating gives CASSLGASGRRGEQYF.

The chain uses TRBV7-9 and TRBJ2-1; tentatively, D is TRBD2 (5 bases). There are 16 residues in the CDR3. Germline CDR1 reads SEHNR; CDR2 reads FQNEAQ (reference sequence). V was cut by 4 bases and J by 6 bases, with 19 bases left in between. CDR3 sequence (DNA): TGTGCCAGCAGCTCTGCCATAAGCGGCCCCCTCAATGAGCAGTTCTTC. It translates to CASSSAISGPLNEQFF. Variable domain in full (rest from reference TRBV7-9 and TRBJ2-1): DTGVSQNPRHKITKRGQNVTFRCDPISEHNRLYWYRQTLGQGPEFLTYFQNEAQLEKSRLLSDRFSAERPKGSFSTLEIQRTEQGDSAMYLCASSSAISGPLNEQFFGPGTRLTVL.